The rows below give T cell receptor beta chains drawn from one sample of a study of shared clonotypes between healthy human individuals. Sequencing used immunoSEQ multiplex PCR; TCRdb keeps in-frame clones, though not all of them. Of about 980,000 clones in the sample, around 80% were seen once. The sample consisted of memory CD4+ T cells sorted from blood. These receptors all come from a man younger than 35 in good health. CDR3s include the opening cysteine and the closing phenylalanine or tryptophan. A D gene is named only where the DNA matches it firmly. Not all rows give a size; the values are once, few, many and, for expanded clones, a class.

>NA|NA|TRBV2|TRBJ1-5
CASSEEGENQPQHF
TGTGCCAGCAGTGAAGAAGGGGAAAATCAGCCCCAGCATTTT
>NA|NA|TRBV7-7|TRBJ2-2
CASSATRTNTGELFF
TGTGCTAGCAGCGCGACTAGGACAAACACCGGGGAGCTGTTTTTT
>TRBD2|NA|TRBV4-1|TRBJ2-7
CASSPLAGGRNEQYF
TGCGCCAGCAGTCCTCTAGCGGGGGGGCGGAACGAGCAGTACTTC
>NA|NA|TRBV2|TRBJ1-2
CASSPAGNYGYTF
TGTGCCAGCAGCCCGGCGGGGAACTATGGCTACACCTTC
>TRBD1|NA|TRBV28|TRBJ1-6
CASSSPSKKTGLDSPLHF
TGTGCCAGCAGTTCCCCCTCCAAGAAGACAGGGTTGGATTCACCCCTCCACTTT
>NA|few|TRBV7-6|TRBJ1-2
CASSLEQGKDGYTF
TGTGCCAGCAGCTTAGAACAGGGTAAAGATGGCTACACCTTC
>NA|NA|TRBV5-1|TRBJ1-6
CASSSSGRGNSPLHF
TGCGCCAGCAGTTCCTCCGGGAGGGGAAATTCACCCCTCCACTTT
>NA|NA|TRBV2|TRBJ1-4
CASSWDREKLFF
TGTGCCAGCAGTTGGGACCGGGAAAAACTGTTTTTT
>TRBD2|NA|TRBV6-1|TRBJ2-1
CASKTGTSSNNEQFF
TGTGCCAGCAAAACCGGGACTAGCAGTAACAATGAGCAGTTCTTC
>NA|once|TRBV5-1|TRBJ1-4
CASSLAGVPNEKLFF
TGCGCCAGCAGCCTCGCAGGGGTACCTAATGAAAAACTGTTTTTT
>NA|NA|TRBV28|TRBJ2-1
CASSLTQGWYEQFF
TGTGCCAGCAGTTTGACTCAGGGGTGGTATGAGCAGTTCTTC
>NA|NA|TRBV5-1|TRBJ2-7
CASSVGLGASYEQYF
TGCGCCAGCAGCGTTGGCCTCGGAGCCTCCTACGAGCAGTACTTC
>NA|few|TRBV6-1|TRBJ1-6
CASSGVDNSPLHF
TGTGCCAGCAGTGGGGTTGATAATTCACCCCTCCACTTT
>NA|NA|TRBV27|TRBJ1-6
CASSRYGYNSPLHF
TGTGCCAGCAGTCGTTATGGCTATAATTCACCCCTCCACTTT
>TRBD1|NA|TRBV2|TRBJ1-1
CASSELTGGNTEAFF
TGTGCCAGCAGTGAACTGACAGGGGGGAACACTGAAGCTTTCTTT
>NA|NA|TRBV12-2|TRBJ2-2
CASRLLPGAETGELFF
TGTGCAAGTCGCTTATTACCGGGAGCGGAGACCGGGGAGCTGTTTTTT
>TRBD1|NA|TRBV5-5|TRBJ1-2
CASTRDRGSVYGYTF
TGTGCCAGCACCCGGGACAGGGGGTCGGTCTATGGCTACACCTTC
>NA|NA|TRBV7-2|TRBJ2-1
CASSLELSHEQFF
TGTGCCAGCAGCTTAGAGCTGAGTCATGAGCAGTTCTTC
>TRBD2|NA|TRBV9|TRBJ2-3
CASSVLAGGIGNTQYF
TGTGCCAGCAGCGTCCTAGCGGGAGGGATTGGGAATACGCAGTATTTT
>NA|NA|TRBV27|TRBJ1-6
CASSLLRGPTYNSPLHF
TGTGCCAGCAGTTTACTTCGGGGGCCTACTTATAATTCACCCCTCCACTTT
>NA|once|TRBV11-1|TRBJ2-7
CASSSSRGHRVEQYF
TGTGCCAGCAGCTCGTCCCGCGGACACAGGGTCGAGCAGTACTTC
>TRBD1|NA|TRBV2|TRBJ2-1
CASSNGQGFNEQFF
TGTGCCAGCAGTAACGGACAGGGTTTCAATGAGCAGTTCTTC
>NA|NA|TRBV28|TRBJ1-1
CASSFYGQKTSEAFF
TGTGCCAGCAGTTTCTACGGACAGAAAACCTCTGAAGCTTTCTTT
>NA|many|TRBV2|TRBJ1-4
CASSPDEKLFF
TGTGCCAGCAGCCCGGACGAAAAACTGTTTTTT
>NA|few|TRBV19|TRBJ1-1
CASSTDRTANTEAFF
TGTGCCAGTAGTACGGATCGGACAGCGAACACTGAAGCTTTCTTT
>NA|NA|TRBV7-9|TRBJ1-5
CASSLDSSNQPQHF
TGTGCCAGCAGCTTAGACAGCTCAAATCAGCCCCAGCATTTT
>NA|once|TRBV19|TRBJ1-4
CASSMGTMTGEKLFF
TGTGCCAGTAGTATGGGGACTATGACTGGCGAAAAACTGTTTTTT
>NA|NA|TRBV30|TRBJ1-5
CAWPTDTRGQPQHF
TGTGCCTGGCCTACCGACACCCGGGGTCAGCCCCAGCATTTT
>NA|NA|TRBV6-1|TRBJ2-7
CASSEGPVGYEQYF
TGTGCCAGCAGTGAGGGACCCGTCGGGTACGAGCAGTACTTC
>NA|NA|TRBV6-1|TRBJ1-6
CASRSTGFGSPLHF
TGTGCCAGCAGATCGACAGGCTTCGGTTCACCCCTCCACTTT
>TRBD1|NA|TRBV7-9|TRBJ2-7
CASSLGQVPYEQYF
TGTGCCAGCAGCCTAGGACAGGTCCCCTACGAGCAGTACTTC
>NA|many|TRBV6-6|TRBJ1-3
CATISGNTIYF
TGTGCCACCATAAGCGGAAACACCATATATTTT
>NA|NA|TRBV5-5|TRBJ1-2
CASSSFKDRNYGYTF
TGTGCCAGCAGCTCCTTCAAAGACAGAAACTATGGCTACACCTTC
>NA|NA|TRBV7-6|TRBJ2-7
CASSWGQTYEQYF
TGTGCCAGCAGCTGGGGACAAACCTACGAGCAGTACTTC
>NA|NA|TRBV7-9|TRBJ1-5
CASSADGFNQPQHF
TGTGCCAGCAGCGCAGACGGCTTCAATCAGCCCCAGCATTTT
>NA|NA|TRBV9|TRBJ1-2
CASWGTGHYGYTF
TGTGCCAGTTGGGGAACAGGCCACTATGGCTACACCTTC
>NA|NA|TRBV5-1|TRBJ2-7
CASSDSLRGEQYF
TGCGCCAGCAGTGACTCCTTACGGGGAGAGCAGTACTTC
>NA|few|TRBV12-5|TRBJ1-5
CASGLVHSTGQPQHF
TGTGCTAGTGGTTTGGTACATTCTACGGGTCAGCCCCAGCATTTT
>NA|NA|TRBV14|TRBJ2-4
CASSQDYSGPLDF
TGTGCCAGCAGCCAAGATTATAGCGGCCCGTTAGACTTC
>TRBD1|few|TRBV5-6|TRBJ1-2
CASSLRDRGGYGYTF
TGTGCCAGCAGCTTACGGGACAGGGGTGGCTATGGCTACACCTTC
>TRBD2|NA|TRBV6-5|TRBJ2-5
CASSPAGGPQETQYF
TGTGCCAGCAGTCCAGCGGGAGGGCCCCAAGAGACCCAGTACTTC
>TRBD1|NA|TRBV7-2|TRBJ1-1
CASSLAQGARWNTEAFF
TGTGCCAGCAGCTTAGCTCAGGGGGCGCGGTGGAACACTGAAGCTTTCTTT
>NA|few|TRBV5-1|TRBJ2-1
CASSLGGSYNEQFF
TGCGCCAGCAGCTTAGGGGGCTCCTACAATGAGCAGTTCTTC
>TRBD2|NA|TRBV6-5|TRBJ2-7
CASMGGRAYEQYF
TGTGCCAGCATGGGCGGGAGGGCCTACGAGCAGTACTTC
>TRBD2|NA|TRBV7-6|TRBJ2-7
CASSPQSGDSYEQYF
TGTGCCAGCAGCCCCCAGAGCGGGGACTCCTACGAGCAGTACTTC
>TRBD1|NA|TRBV6-5|TRBJ1-5
CASTYYGQGSNQPQHF
TGTGCCAGCACTTACTACGGACAGGGAAGCAATCAGCCCCAGCATTTT
>NA|NA|TRBV6-5|TRBJ2-7
CASSIVRGGGQYF
TGTGCCAGCAGCATCGTCCGGGGTGGCGGGCAGTACTTC
>NA|NA|TRBV6-1|TRBJ1-4
CASSVRGGPGRGSEKLFF
TGTGCCAGCAGTGTTCGGGGTGGACCGGGGAGGGGTTCGGAAAAACTGTTTTTT
>NA|NA|TRBV11-3|TRBJ2-7
CASSLSGHSYEQYF
TGTGCCAGCAGCTTATCTGGACATTCCTACGAGCAGTACTTC
>NA|NA|TRBV2|TRBJ2-5
CASKRGWETQYF
TGTGCCAGCAAACGGGGCTGGGAGACCCAGTACTTC
>NA|NA|TRBV4-1|TRBJ2-7
CASSDSSGAGYEQYF
TGCGCCAGCAGCGACTCGTCGGGGGCGGGGTACGAGCAGTACTTC
>TRBD2|once|TRBV5-1|TRBJ2-7
CASSLSGESAYEQYF
TGCGCCAGCAGTTTAAGCGGGGAAAGTGCTTACGAGCAGTACTTC